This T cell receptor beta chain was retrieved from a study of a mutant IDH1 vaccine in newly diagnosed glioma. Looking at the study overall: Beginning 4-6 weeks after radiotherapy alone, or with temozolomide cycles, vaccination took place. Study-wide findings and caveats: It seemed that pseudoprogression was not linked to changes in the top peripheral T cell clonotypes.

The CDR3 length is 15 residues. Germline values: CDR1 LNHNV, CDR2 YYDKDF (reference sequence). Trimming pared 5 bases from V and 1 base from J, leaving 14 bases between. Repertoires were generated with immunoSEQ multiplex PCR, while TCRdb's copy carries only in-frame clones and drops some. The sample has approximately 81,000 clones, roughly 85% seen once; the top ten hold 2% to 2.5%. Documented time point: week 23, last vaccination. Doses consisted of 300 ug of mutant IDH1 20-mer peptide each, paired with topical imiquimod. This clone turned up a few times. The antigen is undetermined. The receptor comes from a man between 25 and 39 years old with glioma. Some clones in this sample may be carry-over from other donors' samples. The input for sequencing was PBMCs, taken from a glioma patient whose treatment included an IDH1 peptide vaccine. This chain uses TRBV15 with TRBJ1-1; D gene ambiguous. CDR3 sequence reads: CATSGSLRGNTEAFF. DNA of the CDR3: TGTGCCACCAGCGGGTCTCTACGCGGGAACACTGAAGCTTTCTTT.